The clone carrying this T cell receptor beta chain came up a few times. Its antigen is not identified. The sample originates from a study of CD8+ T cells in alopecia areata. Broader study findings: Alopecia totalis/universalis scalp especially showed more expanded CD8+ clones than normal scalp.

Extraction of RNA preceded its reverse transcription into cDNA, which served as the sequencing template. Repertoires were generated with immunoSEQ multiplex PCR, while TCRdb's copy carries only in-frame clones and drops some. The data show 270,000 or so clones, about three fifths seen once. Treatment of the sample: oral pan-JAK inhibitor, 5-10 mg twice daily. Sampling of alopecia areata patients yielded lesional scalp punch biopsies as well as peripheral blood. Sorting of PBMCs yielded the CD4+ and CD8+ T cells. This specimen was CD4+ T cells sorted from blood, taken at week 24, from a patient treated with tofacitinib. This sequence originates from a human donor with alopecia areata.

CDR3 nucleotide sequence: TGCGCCAGCAGCTTGGATACATTACCGACTAGCACAGCAGATACGCAGTATTTT. This translates into CASSLDTLPTSTADTQYF. This chain joins TRBV5-1 and TRBJ2-3, with TRBD2 matching over 7 bases. The V gene's germline CDR1 is SGHRS and CDR2 YFSETQ. The CDR3 spans 18 residues. V shed 0 bases, J shed 4 bases, and the junction held 14 bases outside the gene matches. Variable domain in full (rest from reference TRBV5-1 and TRBJ2-3): KAGVTQTPRYLIKTRGQQVTLSCSPISGHRSVSWYQQTPGQGLQFLFEYFSETQRNKGNFPGRFSGRQFSNSRSEMNVSTLELGDSALYLCASSLDTLPTSTADTQYFGPGTRLTVL.